The clone carrying this TCR beta chain turned up a few times. Its cognate antigen is unknown. This specimen comes from a study of T-cell memory formation after mild COVID-19. Broader study findings: Pre-infection memory already had some responding clones, implying cross-reactive memory joined.

One entry per CDR3 protein, called by TCRdb with MiXCR from the 5' RACE reads. The repertoire has roughly 40,000 distinct CDR3 sequences, about 7.3% of them found once; the top ten carry about 1.4%. The CDR3 is 12 residues long. Trimming left V 6 bases short and J 4 bases short, with 9 bases between. This chain connects TRBV12-3 or TRBV12-4 to TRBJ2-5; D unclear. The source of this sequence is a man between 18 and 35 years old who had mild COVID-19 (a few samples of this study predate the infection). Cell type and time point are not known. The specimen sequenced was PBMCs or a T cell subset sorted from them (not recorded which). CDR3 nucleotides: TGTGCCAGCAGCCTTTTTGGAGAGACCCAGTACTTC. Its protein product is CASSLFGETQYF.